This record concerns one T cell receptor (beta chain) sequence. It has no known antigen specificity. One base away there is no much larger clone; base qualities are not given. Collaborating institutions collected whole blood in K2EDTA tubes following their own protocols. For TCRbeta analysis, collaborators shipped samples as frozen whole blood, isolated PBMCs, or DNA extracted from either of those sample types. This specimen comes from a study of blood T cell repertoires in COVID-19 (dated by TCRdb to 2020 to 2021). With respect to the entire study: Collaborator samples came from the United States, Italy and Spain and covered acute and convalescent phases of COVID-19. The material from the prospective study consisted of cDNA or gDNA derived from T cells, B-cell-depleted T cells, or PBMCs. Deeply sampled blood TCRbeta repertoires from subjects exposed to, actively infected with, or recovered from COVID-19 were included in the dataset. A freely available public database, intended as a resource for researchers studying the immune response to SARS-CoV-2, is where the repertoires were released. The samples were drawn from two sources: the first 160 participants of the ongoing ImmuneRACE study, and 950 to 1,500 subjects contributed by 6 global collaborators. A de-identified subject ID, COVID-19 status, age in years and sex were almost always included in the sample metadata. Where HLA class I and class II types were available, the types were taken from metadata supplied by the sample provider, not from assay-based typing. The full study reports these points: Clinical and demographic metadata were provided uncurated, with the amount varying by source and participant.

CDR1 and CDR2 are read off the germline V gene as SGHRS and YFSETQ. V has 4 bases trimmed and J has 2 bases trimmed; junction bases matching no gene number 3. From its cysteine to its phenylalanine, the CDR3 spans 14 amino acids. Just CDR3 DNA is preserved here, 42 bases in frame from base 1. The immunoSEQ Assay, a bias-controlled multiplex PCR, was used to amplify TCRbeta CDR3 regions from genomic DNA. In the authors' own workflow: Within the assay, amplification of reference gene primers was used to estimate how many nucleated cells each sample contained. To quantify the absolute abundance of each unique TCRbeta CDR3 rearrangement, sequence reads were collapsed and filtered. For each sample, productive Simpson clonality was calculated by taking the square root of Simpson's diversity index across productive rearrangements. TCRdb stores this immuneACCESS table with in-frame sequences only. Part of the clones is absent; in the studies checked, under half of the shortfall reflects unresolved V genes, and no reason is known for the rest. That table is the source of V, J and clone size, and D and trimming were worked out from the DNA. The table for this sample lists some 18,000 clones; approximately 91% of them were counted only once. The ten largest clones capture about 16% of the sample.

The receptor comes from a human donor in a cohort sampled during active COVID-19. Sequenced input: peripheral blood. The sequence links TRBV5-1 to TRBJ2-3, and 8 junctional nucleotides match TRBD1. The bases are TGCGCCAGCAGCCTGGGACAGGCCACAGATACGCAGTATTTT. Its translation is CASSLGQATDTQYF.